The T cell receptor beta chain described here comes from a study of blood T cell repertoires in COVID-19. Study at large: COVID-19 samples, acute and convalescent, were from the United States, Italy and Spain.

Only in-frame clones appear in the TCRdb table, and some are missing; sequencing was by immunoSEQ multiplex PCR. The sample yields roughly 260,000 clones, around four fifths seen once. Germline V gene data show CDR1 as LGHDT and CDR2 as YNNKEL (reference sequence). This CDR3 is 15 amino acids long. After removal of 2 bases from V and 2 bases from J, the junction contained 5 bases not matched to a gene. The clonotype originates from a woman in her 70s with acute or convalescent COVID-19. Sequencing input: peripheral blood. The chain carries TRBV3-1 (or the pseudogene TRBV3-2) and TRBJ2-7, with 8 bases fitting TRBD2. The CDR3 region has the DNA TGTGCCAGCAGCCAATTAAGCGGGGGTCCCTACGAGCAGTACTTC. Its translation: CASSQLSGGPYEQYF.